Each of the 20 T cell receptor beta chains below was sequenced from the same sample in a study of OX40 agonist ivuxolimab in advanced cancers. Only in-frame clones appear in the TCRdb table, and some are missing; sequencing was by immunoSEQ multiplex PCR. The sample contains over 25,000 clones, approximately 84% of which appear only once. The sample was CD4+ or CD8+ T cells sorted from blood, taken in a trial of the OX40 agonist ivuxolimab. The origin of the receptors is an adult with an advanced solid tumor such as melanoma, head and neck, liver or kidney cancer.

The rearrangement uses TRBV7-2 and TRBJ2-2; perhaps TRBD2 as D (5 bases). The CDR3 spans 15 residues. Trimming cost V 1 base and J 0 bases, with 6 bases left between them. Germline-derived CDR1 and CDR2 are SGHTA and FQGNSA. The CDR3 loop reads CASSLGGANTGELFF. CDR3 DNA: TGTGCCAGCAGCTTAGGGGGAGCGAACACCGGGGAGCTGTTTTTT.

The chain links TRBV30 to TRBJ1-2; possible D gene TRBD1, 5 bases. Trimming stripped 2 bases from V and 4 bases from J, with 11 bases between. Germline V lookup: CDR1 GTSNPN, CDR2 SVGIG (reference sequence). The length of the CDR3 is 13 residues. CDR3 DNA: TGTGCCTGGAGTATGGGGCAGGGCTATGGCTACACCTTC. It yields the protein CAWSMGQGYGYTF.

The chain uses TRBV4-1 and TRBJ1-1; weak D call: TRBD1 (5 bases). This CDR3 region has 15 residues. CDR1 MGHRA and CDR2 YSYEKL come from the germline V gene. V was pared by 4 bases and J by 2 bases, with 14 bases between. The CDR3 spells CASSLRDSLNTEAFF. The CDR3 region has the DNA TGCGCCAGCAGCCTCCGAGACAGTCTCAACACTGAAGCTTTCTTT.

This chain joins TRBV19 and TRBJ2-7; 9 nucleotides match TRBD1. The CDR3 runs 15 residues. Trimming at V came to 3 bases and at J to 0 bases, leaving 3 bases not matched to a gene. The germline V gene encodes CDR1 LNHDA and CDR2 SQIVND (reference sequence). CDR3 sequence: CASSMGTGISYEQYF. The CDR3 DNA reads TGTGCCAGTAGTATGGGGACAGGGATCTCCTACGAGCAGTACTTC.

By sample fraction, this clone is medium-sized (0.01 to 0.1%). V is TRBV7-6 and J is TRBJ1-1; TRBD1 matches at 7 bases. Unmatched junction bases numbered 5, after V lost 5 bases and J lost 2 bases. Looked up from germline, CDR1 is SGHVS and CDR2 is FNYEAQ. The CDR3 is 14 residues long. For the CDR3, the DNA is TGTGCCAGCAGCAAATGGGACAGCAACACTGAAGCTTTCTTT. This gives the protein CASSKWDSNTEAFF.

This chain links TRBV27 with TRBJ1-2; 7 bases align to TRBD1. This CDR3 spans 13 amino acids. The junction had 5 bases not matched to a gene; V was cut back by 6 bases and J by 4 bases. Per the germline V gene, CDR1 is MNHEY and CDR2 is SMNVEV (reference sequence). CDR3 bases: TGTGCCAGCAGGGAGGGGGCTGGCTATGGCTACACCTTC. Protein sequence: CASREGAGYGYTF.

The chain couples TRBV9 to TRBJ1-2, with a tentative D call TRBD1 (6 bases). V lost 0 bases, J lost 2 bases, and 11 bases lay in between. Germline lookup yields CDR1 SGDLS and CDR2 YYNGEE. CDR3 length: 15 amino acids. CDR3 region: CASSVAGGLNYGYTF. DNA for the CDR3: TGTGCCAGCAGCGTAGCGGGGGGGCTAAACTATGGCTACACCTTC.

The CDR3 here is CASSLPFQNEQFF. CDR3 bases: TGTGCCAGCAGCTTGCCGTTTCAAAATGAGCAGTTCTTC. The chain carries TRBV5-4 and TRBJ2-1; no firm D call. With 1 base removed from V and 7 bases from J, the gap between germline ends came to 9 bases. This CDR3 region has 13 residues. Germline CDR1 reads SGHNT; CDR2 reads YYREEE (reference sequence).

The genes are TRBV9 and TRBJ1-4; 8 bases map to TRBD1. Trimming took 7 bases from V and 6 from J; bases not matched to a gene: 8. Germline V gene sequence: CDR1 SGDLS, CDR2 YYNGEE. The CDR3 has 14 amino acids. The CDR3 loop is CASSAGGIDEKLFF. As DNA, the CDR3 is TGTGCCAGCTCCGCAGGGGGCATCGATGAAAAACTGTTTTTT.

This clone was observed a few times. This chain links TRBV7-9 with TRBJ1-5; D call uncertain. The CDR3 is made up of 15 amino acids. Trimming pared 1 base from V and 1 base from J, leaving 8 bases between. Germline V gene lookup returns CDR1 SEHNR and CDR2 FQNEAQ (reference sequence). CDR3 protein: CASSLGGWSNQPQHF. CDR3 nucleotide sequence: TGTGCCAGCAGCTTAGGGGGATGGAGCAATCAGCCCCAGCATTTT.

V usage is TRBV6-1 and J usage is TRBJ2-3, with 13 bases fitting TRBD2. CDR3 length: 15 amino acids. Trimming cost V 4 bases and J 4 bases; bases outside gene matches: 2. The V gene's germline CDR1 is MNHNS and CDR2 SASEGT. CDR3 loop: CASSGTSGSPDTQYF. CDR3 DNA sequence: TGTGCCAGCAGTGGGACTAGCGGGAGTCCAGATACGCAGTATTTT.

The DNA for the CDR3 is TGTGCCAGCAGTGAAATCTCGGGTAGCGGGAGTTCCGGGGAGCTGTTTTTT. Translation gives CASSEISGSGSSGELFF. The chain recombines TRBV6-1 with TRBJ2-2; 9 bases fit TRBD2. The J segment lost 6 bases and the V segment lost 2 bases, leaving 10 bases of the junction unmatched. The CDR3 runs 17 residues. Germline lookup yields CDR1 MNHNS and CDR2 SASEGT.

The V gene is TRBV10-1, the J gene TRBJ1-2; 10 bases match TRBD1. V dropped 6 bases and J dropped 1; count of bases not matched to a gene: 11. The CDR3 runs to 17 residues. The germline V gene has CDR1 WNHNN and CDR2 SYGVQD (reference sequence). The CDR3 DNA follows: TGCGCCAGCAGATCAGGGGACAGGGGCCCCTTTAACTATGGCTACACCTTC. The encoded protein is CASRSGDRGPFNYGYTF.

This chain connects TRBV30 to TRBJ2-1, with D tentatively TRBD2 (7 bases). Trimming shortened V by 3 bases and J by 8 bases, and 23 bases separated the two germline ends. Per the germline V gene, CDR1 is GTSNPN and CDR2 is SVGIG (reference sequence). The CDR3 consists of 16 residues. The CDR3 sequence is CAWRARGALVIDEQFF. In nucleotides, the CDR3 is TGTGCCTGGAGGGCTCGGGGGGCCCTGGTTATCGATGAGCAGTTCTTC.

The chain joins TRBV4-1 to TRBJ2-7; no reliable D call. The germline V gene has CDR1 MGHRA and CDR2 YSYEKL. CDR3 length: 13 amino acids. The V end was cut by 4 bases, the J end by 1 base, with 8 bases between. The CDR3, as DNA: TGCGCCAGCAGCCCGACACTGTCCTACGAGCAGTACTTC. Amino acids: CASSPTLSYEQYF.

The count of this clone is one. This chain joins TRBV6-4 and TRBJ1-2, with D possibly being TRBD1 (6 bases). The CDR3 runs 14 residues. V gave up 0 bases and J gave up 3 bases, with 8 bases separating them. Germline CDR1 is MRHNA and CDR2 is SNTAGT. The CDR3 protein is CASSDSRQDYGYTF. In DNA, the CDR3 is TGTGCCAGCAGTGACTCGAGACAGGACTATGGCTACACCTTC.

The gene calls are TRBV7-6 and TRBJ1-5; tentatively, D is TRBD1 (5 bases). V lost 1 base and J lost 0, with 7 bases in between. The germline V gene has CDR1 SGHVS and CDR2 FNYEAQ. The CDR3 runs to 15 residues. The CDR3 sequence is CASSLGGVSNQPQHF. The CDR3 DNA is TGTGCCAGCAGCTTAGGGGGGGTTAGCAATCAGCCCCAGCATTTT. The entire variable domain, with the rest obtained from reference TRBV7-6 and TRBJ1-5, is as follows: GAGVSQSPRYKVTKRGQDVALRCDPISGHVSLYWYRQALGQGPEFLTYFNYEAQQDKSGLPNDRFSAERPEGSISTLTIQRTEQRDSAMYRCASSLGGVSNQPQHFGDGTRLSIL.

This chain links TRBV5-1 with TRBJ2-7, with 8 positions matching TRBD1. CDR1 and CDR2 from the germline V gene are SGHRS and YFSETQ. Trimming removed 1 base from V and 0 bases from J; junction bases left unmatched: 3. The CDR3 consists of 15 residues. The CDR3 DNA is TGCGCCAGCAGCTTGTCCAGGGGGCTCTCCTACGAGCAGTACTTC. Amino acids: CASSLSRGLSYEQYF.

V and J are TRBV2 and TRBJ1-4; D is perhaps TRBD1 (5 bases). V shed 6 bases and J shed 2 bases, with 13 bases lying between them. There are 15 residues in the CDR3. Germline V gene lookup returns CDR1 SNHLY and CDR2 FYNNEI. The CDR3 DNA follows: TGTGCCAGCAGGTCCTCAGGGATTACTAATGAAAAACTGTTTTTT. Translated: CASRSSGITNEKLFF.

The chain couples TRBV30 to TRBJ2-7; weak D call: TRBD1 (6 bases). Germline loops: CDR1 GTSNPN, CDR2 SVGIG (reference sequence). Trimming pared 1 base from V and 2 bases from J, leaving 9 bases between. The CDR3 spans 13 residues. The CDR3 is CAWSARTAYEQYF. DNA for the CDR3: TGTGCCTGGAGTGCCCGGACAGCCTACGAGCAGTACTTC.